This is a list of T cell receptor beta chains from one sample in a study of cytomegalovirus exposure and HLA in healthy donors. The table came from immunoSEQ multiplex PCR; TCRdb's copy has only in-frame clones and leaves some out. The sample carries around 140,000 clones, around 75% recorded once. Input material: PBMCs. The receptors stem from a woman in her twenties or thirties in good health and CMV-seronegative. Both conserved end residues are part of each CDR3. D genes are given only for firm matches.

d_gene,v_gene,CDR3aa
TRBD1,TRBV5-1,CASSRTGTVAYEQYF
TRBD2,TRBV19,CASRSRTSGIHEQFF
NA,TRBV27,CASSLLWTDTQYF
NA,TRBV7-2,CASSLAWSSGAGELFF
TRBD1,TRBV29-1,CSVLDRAGYGYTF
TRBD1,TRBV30,CAWSVDRILTNEKLFF
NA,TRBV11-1,CASSLGWSGSRGGELFF
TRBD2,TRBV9,CASSVGPGGPDTQYF
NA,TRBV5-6,CASSLSGRSEAFF
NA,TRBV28,CASSSPGTQTTYEQYF
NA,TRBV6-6,CASRPWGSSGNTIYF
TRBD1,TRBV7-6,CASSQQGGNSPLHF
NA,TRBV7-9,CSSSFGDSTDTQYF
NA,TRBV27,CASSPGAETQYF
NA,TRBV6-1,CASSEFHFVEQYF
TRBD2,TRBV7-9,CSSSLVGGSGTGELFF
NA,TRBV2,CASIRYSTDEQYF
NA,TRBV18,CASSDLQGAFTKNIQYF
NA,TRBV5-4,CASSILGHRNEKLFF
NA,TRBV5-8,CASSQSTGKETQYF
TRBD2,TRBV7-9,CASSPGTSGYNEQFF
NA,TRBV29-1,CSVRYEASTEAFF
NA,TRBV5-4,CASSRDSYSGYTF
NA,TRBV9,CASSAGNSPLHF
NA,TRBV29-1,CSVEDLRGANYGYTF
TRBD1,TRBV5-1,CASSLGTGSFYEQYF
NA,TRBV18,CASSPYGANVLTF
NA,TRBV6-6,CASSYRVMSTDTQYF
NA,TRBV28,CASRPSGKNIQYF
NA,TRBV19,CASRGHPGEQETQYF
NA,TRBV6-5,CASGRRGNQPQHF
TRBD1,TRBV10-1,CASSEDVRGLEETQYF
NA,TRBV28,CASSYISGNTIYF
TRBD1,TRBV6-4,CASSPGTGGDTQYF
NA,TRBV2,CASNSGGIEQYF
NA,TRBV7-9,CSSSSGPEMYNEQFF
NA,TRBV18,CASSPPTNSGNEQYF
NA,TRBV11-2,CASSSIREHTGELFF
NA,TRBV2,CASRRAAGVPDTQYF